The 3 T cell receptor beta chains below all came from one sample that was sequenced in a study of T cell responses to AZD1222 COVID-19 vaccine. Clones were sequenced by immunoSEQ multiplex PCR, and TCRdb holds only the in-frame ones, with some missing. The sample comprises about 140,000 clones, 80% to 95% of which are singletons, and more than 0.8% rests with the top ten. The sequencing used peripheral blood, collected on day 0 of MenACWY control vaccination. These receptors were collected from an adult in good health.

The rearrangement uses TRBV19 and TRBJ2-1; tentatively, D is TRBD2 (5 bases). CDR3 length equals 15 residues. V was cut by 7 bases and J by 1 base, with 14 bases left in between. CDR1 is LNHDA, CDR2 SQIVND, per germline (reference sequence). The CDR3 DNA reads TGTGCCAGTAAAGGGAGTTGGGGTTCCTACAATGAGCAGTTCTTC. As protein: CASKGSWGSYNEQFF.

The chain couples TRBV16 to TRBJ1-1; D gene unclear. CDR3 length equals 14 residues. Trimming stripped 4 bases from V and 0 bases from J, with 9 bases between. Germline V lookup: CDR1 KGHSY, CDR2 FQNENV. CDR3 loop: CASSLEALNTEAFF. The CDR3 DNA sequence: TGTGCCAGCAGCCTGGAGGCTTTGAACACTGAAGCTTTCTTT.

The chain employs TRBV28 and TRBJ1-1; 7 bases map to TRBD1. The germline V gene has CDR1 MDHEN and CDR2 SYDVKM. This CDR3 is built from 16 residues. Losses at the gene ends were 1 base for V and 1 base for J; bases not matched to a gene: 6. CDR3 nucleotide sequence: TGTGCCAGCAGTTTATTGGGCAGGGGGTCGAACACTGAAGCTTTCTTT. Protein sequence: CASSLLGRGSNTEAFF.